This T cell receptor (beta chain) was recorded in a study of control samples from healthy donors and cancer patients. The germline V gene has CDR1 SQVTM and CDR2 ANQGSEA. This CDR3 has 13 amino acids. This clone has a handful of counts. The junction shows a germline mismatch at one end, possibly a read error. Measured with immunoSEQ multiplex PCR; TCRdb has only the in-frame clones, and not every one. The sample carries nearly 35,000 clones, approximately 93% recorded once. The V and J genes are TRBV29-1 and TRBJ2-2; D call uncertain. The receptor comes from a man in his forties with colorectal cancer. The sample was PBMCs. CDR3 loop: CSVEDGNTGELFF. Written as DNA, the CDR3 is TGCAGCGTGGAAGACGGGAACACCGGGGAGCTGTTTTTT.